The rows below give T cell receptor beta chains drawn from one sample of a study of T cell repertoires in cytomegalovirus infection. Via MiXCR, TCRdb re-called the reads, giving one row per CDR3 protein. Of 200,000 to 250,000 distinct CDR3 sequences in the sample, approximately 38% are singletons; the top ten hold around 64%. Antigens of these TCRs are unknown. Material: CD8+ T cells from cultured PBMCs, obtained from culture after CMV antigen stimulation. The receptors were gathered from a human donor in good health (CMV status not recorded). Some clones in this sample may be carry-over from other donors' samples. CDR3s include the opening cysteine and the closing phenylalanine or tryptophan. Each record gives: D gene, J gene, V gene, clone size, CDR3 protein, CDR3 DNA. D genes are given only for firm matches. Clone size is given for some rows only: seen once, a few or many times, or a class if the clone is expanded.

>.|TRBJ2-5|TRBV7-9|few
CASSLSREETQYF
TGTGCCAGCAGCTTATCCAGGGAAGAGACCCAGTACTTC
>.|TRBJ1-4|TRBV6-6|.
CASSYPAPTNEKLFF
TGTGCCAGCAGTTACCCCGCACCAACTAATGAAAAACTGTTTTTT
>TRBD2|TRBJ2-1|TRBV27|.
CATSRGVAYNEQFF
TGTGCCACCTCTCGGGGGGTGGCCTACAATGAGCAGTTCTTC
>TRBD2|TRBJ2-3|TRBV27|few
CASSAGGSTDTQYF
TGTGCCAGCAGCGCGGGAGGTAGCACAGATACGCAGTATTTT
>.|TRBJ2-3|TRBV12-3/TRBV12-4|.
CASSGVGGGGRGRTDTQYF
TGTGCCAGCAGCGGCGTAGGAGGAGGGGGGCGGGGACGCACAGATACGCAGTATTTT
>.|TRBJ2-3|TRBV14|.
CASSVRDKHTDTQYF
TGTGCCAGCAGCGTCCGGGACAAACATACAGATACGCAGTATTTT
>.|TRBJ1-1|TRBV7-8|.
CASSLEQMNTEAFF
TGTGCCAGCAGCTTAGAACAGATGAACACTGAAGCTTTCTTT
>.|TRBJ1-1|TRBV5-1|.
CASSPSRGPLNTEAFF
TGCGCCAGCAGCCCCTCCCGGGGGCCTTTGAACACTGAAGCTTTCTTT
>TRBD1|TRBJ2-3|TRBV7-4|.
CASALMDRAGTDTQYF
TGTGCCAGCGCATTAATGGACAGGGCAGGCACAGATACGCAGTATTTT
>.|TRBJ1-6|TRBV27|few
CASSSQGISYNSPLHF
TGTGCCAGCAGTTCTCAGGGGATTTCCTATAATTCACCCCTCCACTTT
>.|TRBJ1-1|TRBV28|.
CASSHRSISGRTTEAFF
TGTGCCAGCAGCCACAGGTCTATTAGCGGTCGGACCACTGAAGCTTTCTTT
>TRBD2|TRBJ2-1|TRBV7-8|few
CASSSRGLAGAGEQFF
TGTGCCAGCAGCTCACGGGGGCTAGCGGGAGCAGGCGAGCAGTTCTTC
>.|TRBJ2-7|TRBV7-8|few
CASSLRASYEQYF
TGTGCCAGCAGCTTACGCGCCTCCTACGAGCAGTACTTC
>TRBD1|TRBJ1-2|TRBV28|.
CASSPDRDRGKGYGYTF
TGTGCCAGCAGTCCCGACCGGGACAGGGGAAAAGGCTATGGCTACACCTTC
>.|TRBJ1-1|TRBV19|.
CASSLYRAENTEAFF
TGTGCCAGTAGTCTTTACAGGGCCGAGAACACTGAAGCTTTCTTT
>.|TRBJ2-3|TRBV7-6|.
CARSLAPSDTPYF
TGTGCCAGAAGCTTAGCGCCCTCAGATACGCCGTATTTT
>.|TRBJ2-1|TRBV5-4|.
CATLGEPPYNEQFF
TGTGCCACCCTAGGGGAGCCGCCCTACAATGAGCAGTTCTTC
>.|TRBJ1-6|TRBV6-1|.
CASIPGRVNNSPLHF
TGTGCCAGCATCCCCGGGAGGGTCAATAATTCACCCCTCCACTTT
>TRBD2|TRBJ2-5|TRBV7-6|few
CASSPRTSGETQYF
TGTGCCAGCAGCCCCCGGACTAGCGGAGAGACCCAGTACTTC
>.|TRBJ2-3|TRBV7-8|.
CASSPRDLSDTQYF
TGTGCCAGCAGCCCCCGGGACTTGAGCGATACGCAGTATTTT
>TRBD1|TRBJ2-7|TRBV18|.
CASSPDRARYEQYF
TGTGCCAGCTCGCCGGACAGGGCGCGCTACGAGCAGTACTTC
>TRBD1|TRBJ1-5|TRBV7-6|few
CASVDPGTGHQPQHF
TGTGCCAGTGTGGATCCTGGGACAGGGCATCAGCCCCAGCATTTT
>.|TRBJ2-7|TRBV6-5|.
CASSYSLETYEQYF
TGTGCCAGCAGTTACTCTTTGGAAACCTACGAGCAGTACTTC
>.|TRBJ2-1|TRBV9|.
CASSPRGLGSNEQFF
TGTGCCAGCAGCCCCCGGGGTTTAGGCTCCAATGAGCAGTTCTTC
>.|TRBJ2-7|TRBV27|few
CASSSFGRNYEQYF
TGTGCCAGCAGTTCATTTGGCCGGAACTACGAGCAGTACTTC
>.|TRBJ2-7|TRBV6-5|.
CASSYSIPGGYYEQYF
TGTGCCAGCAGTTACTCGATCCCTGGAGGCTACTACGAGCAGTACTTC
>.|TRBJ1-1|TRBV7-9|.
CASSPQGGGGTEAFF
TGTGCCAGCAGCCCCCAGGGAGGTGGGGGCACTGAAGCTTTCTTT